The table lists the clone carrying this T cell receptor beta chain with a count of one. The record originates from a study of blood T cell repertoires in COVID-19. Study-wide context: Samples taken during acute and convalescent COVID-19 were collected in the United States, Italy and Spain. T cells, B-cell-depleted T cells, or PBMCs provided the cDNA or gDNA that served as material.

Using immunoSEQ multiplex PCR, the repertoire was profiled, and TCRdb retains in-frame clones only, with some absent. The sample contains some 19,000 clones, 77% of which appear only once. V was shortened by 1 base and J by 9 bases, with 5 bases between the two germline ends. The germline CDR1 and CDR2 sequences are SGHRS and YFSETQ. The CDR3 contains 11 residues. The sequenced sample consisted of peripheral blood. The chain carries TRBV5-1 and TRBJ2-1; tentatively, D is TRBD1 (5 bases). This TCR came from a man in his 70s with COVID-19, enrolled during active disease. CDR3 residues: CASSLQGEQFF. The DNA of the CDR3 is TGCGCCAGCAGCTTGCAGGGTGAGCAGTTCTTC.